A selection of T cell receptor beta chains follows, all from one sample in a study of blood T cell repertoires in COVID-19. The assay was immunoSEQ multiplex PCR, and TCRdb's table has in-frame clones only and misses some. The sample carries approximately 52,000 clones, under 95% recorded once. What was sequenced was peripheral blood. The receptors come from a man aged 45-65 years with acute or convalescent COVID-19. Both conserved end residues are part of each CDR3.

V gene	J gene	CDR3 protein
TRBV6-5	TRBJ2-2	CASSLNRGPGELFF
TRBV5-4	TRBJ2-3	CASSTRTSGADTQYF
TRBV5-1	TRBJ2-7	CASSPLAGGWEQYF
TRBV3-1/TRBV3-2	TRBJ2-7	CASSQVLTPSYEQYF
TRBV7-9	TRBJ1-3	CASSVAGPNSGNTIYF
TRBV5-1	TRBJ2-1	CASSLQTAHNEQFF
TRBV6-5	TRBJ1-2	CASIGNDRPNYGYTF
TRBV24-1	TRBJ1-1	CATSDDRNTEAFF
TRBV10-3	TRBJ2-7	CAISESGQGAFSYEQYF
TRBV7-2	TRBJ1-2	CASSLGTGRDGYTF
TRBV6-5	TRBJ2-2	CASSSGKTGELFF
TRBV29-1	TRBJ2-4	CSVELGGTGSLLNIQYF
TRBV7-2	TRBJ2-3	CASSLDSRLGVVDTQYF
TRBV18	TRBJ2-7	CASSSSDARGSYEQYF
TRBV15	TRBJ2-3	CATSRDRASGGPDTQYF
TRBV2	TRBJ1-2	CASRGDRGPGYTF
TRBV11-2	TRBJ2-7	CASSSTRGRSSYEQYF
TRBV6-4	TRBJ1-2	CASSDGIGTGGPYGYTF
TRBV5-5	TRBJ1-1	CASSPAGTANTEAFF
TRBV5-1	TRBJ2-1	CASSSGQHNEQFF
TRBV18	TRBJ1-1	CASSPGQPKAFF
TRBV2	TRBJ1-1	CASQRQGSRNTEAFF
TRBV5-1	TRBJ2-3	CASNIRSTDTQYF
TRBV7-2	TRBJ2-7	CASSPNGLAGLYEQYF
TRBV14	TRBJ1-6	CASSQETANSPLHF
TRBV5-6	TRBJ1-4	CASSFRVEEKLFF
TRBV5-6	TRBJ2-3	CASTPGQGFADTQYF
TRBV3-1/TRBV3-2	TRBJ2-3	CASSQVGGTDTQYF
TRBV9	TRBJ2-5	CASSYSGENQETQYF
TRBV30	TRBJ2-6	CAWSVWGLAGALKGSGANVLTF
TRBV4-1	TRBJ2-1	CASTIGGGSYNEQFF
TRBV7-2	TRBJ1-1	CASRVGTPNTEAFF
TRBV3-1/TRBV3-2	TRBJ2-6	CASSQVLGGLRSGANVLTF
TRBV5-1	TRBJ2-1	CASSLGDRGYNEQFF
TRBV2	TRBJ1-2	CASRLTENYGYTF
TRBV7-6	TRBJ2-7	CASSSPLGGNYEQYF
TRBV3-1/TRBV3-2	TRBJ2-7	CASSHPTGTFYEQYF
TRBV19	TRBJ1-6	CASSLGQGVHSPLHF
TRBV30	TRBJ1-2	CAWTLTGGYGYTF
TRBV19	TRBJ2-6	CASTVDGGAGANVLTF
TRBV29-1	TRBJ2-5	CSVRIEGGRRETQYF
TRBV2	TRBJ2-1	CASNLAGGNSEQFF
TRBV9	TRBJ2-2	CASSADRVHTGELFF
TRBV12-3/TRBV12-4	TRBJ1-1	CASSLRRVEAFF